This T cell receptor (beta chain) was retrieved from a study of blood T cell repertoires in COVID-19. Those enrolled, adults aged 18 to 89 years, came from around 25 US areas. Recovery among Cohort 3 donors was established by two negative PCRs, clearance, or symptom resolution. Per the germline V gene, CDR1 is MNHNS and CDR2 is SASEGT. V lost 2 bases, J lost 4 bases, and 9 bases lay in between. This CDR3 has 14 amino acids. Original processing notes: Estimation of nucleated cell counts relied on the amplification of reference gene primers. TCRdb's table, derived via immunoSEQ multiplex PCR, lists solely in-frame clones and lacks some. V and J calls and clone size are those listed in that table; D and trimming were worked out from the DNA. The sample consists of about 390,000 clones, more than 75% of them appearing once.

This rearrangement joins TRBV6-1 to TRBJ1-5; no clear D gene. Specimen: PBMCs or T cells enriched from blood (not recorded which). This clonotype was sampled from a woman in her forties or fifties who had recovered from COVID-19. CDR3 DNA: TGTGCCAGCAGTGAACCAGGCCGAAATCAGCCCCAGCATTTT. It encodes CASSEPGRNQPQHF.